Listed below are T cell receptor beta chains from one sample, sequenced in a study of T cell responses to AZD1222 COVID-19 vaccine. Generated by immunoSEQ multiplex PCR, the TCRdb table keeps only in-frame clones and is missing some. The sample yields some 190,000 clones, around 87% seen once. Sequencing was performed on peripheral blood, taken on day 0 of AZD1222 vaccination. The receptors shown here come from an adult in good health. CDR3s include the opening cysteine and the closing phenylalanine or tryptophan. Each record gives: clone size, J gene, V gene, D gene, CDR3 protein, CDR3 DNA. D genes are given only for firm matches. Only part of the rows carry a size: once, few, many, or a class if the clone is expanded.

-,TRBJ1-5,TRBV27,-,CASSLRDRNQPQHF,TGTGCCAGCAGTTTACGAGACCGCAATCAGCCCCAGCATTTT
-,TRBJ2-7,TRBV5-5,TRBD1,CASSLAGTGGSEQYF,TGTGCCAGCAGCTTGGCCGGGACAGGGGGGTCCGAGCAGTACTTC
-,TRBJ1-5,TRBV3-1/TRBV3-2,-,CASSLGNSNQPQHF,TGTGCCAGCAGCCTAGGGAATAGCAATCAGCCCCAGCATTTT
-,TRBJ2-3,TRBV5-4,TRBD1,CASSAIGTETDTQYF,TGTGCCAGCAGCGCGATCGGGACAGAAACAGATACGCAGTATTTT
-,TRBJ2-1,TRBV7-2,-,CASSAEAGDYNEQFF,TGTGCCAGCAGCGCTGAGGCAGGGGACTACAATGAGCAGTTCTTC
-,TRBJ1-2,TRBV13,-,CASSLDLEPYGYTF,TGTGCCAGCAGCTTAGATTTAGAACCCTATGGCTACACCTTC
once,TRBJ1-1,TRBV6-5,-,CASSYNVNTEAFF,TGTGCCAGCAGTTACAATGTTAACACTGAAGCTTTCTTT
-,TRBJ2-5,TRBV9,TRBD1,CASSSSGTDLQETQYF,TGTGCCAGCAGCTCCTCCGGGACAGATCTACAAGAGACCCAGTACTTC
-,TRBJ1-6,TRBV5-5,-,CASSLGITAGRSPLHF,TGTGCCAGCAGCTTGGGGATAACGGCAGGGCGGTCACCCCTCCACTTT
-,TRBJ2-1,TRBV28,-,CASSTVGTNRNEQFF,TGTGCCAGCAGTACAGTGGGAACTAATCGCAATGAGCAGTTCTTC
-,TRBJ2-3,TRBV27,-,CASSLDGAGSSTDTQYF,TGTGCCAGCAGTTTAGATGGGGCTGGGTCGAGCACAGATACGCAGTATTTT
-,TRBJ1-5,TRBV13,-,CASSLGHSNQPQHF,TGTGCCAGCAGCTTAGGCCATAGCAATCAGCCCCAGCATTTT
-,TRBJ2-5,TRBV6-1,TRBD1,CASSEIGDRDNF,TGTGCCAGCAGTGAAATAGGGGACAGGGATAACTTC
-,TRBJ1-5,TRBV19,-,CASSLHKGDQPQHF,TGTGCCAGTAGTCTCCACAAGGGGGATCAGCCCCAGCATTTT
-,TRBJ1-6,TRBV19,-,CASSISHRDSLRGSPLHF,TGTGCCAGTAGTATCTCCCACCGGGACTCCCTCCGCGGTTCACCCCTCCACTTT
-,TRBJ2-2,TRBV6-5,TRBD2,CASSYSLGTRPGELFF,TGTGCCAGCAGTTACTCGTTAGGGACTAGGCCCGGGGAGCTGTTTTTT
-,TRBJ2-5,TRBV7-9,TRBD2,CASSPPGRGAQETQYF,TGTGCCAGCAGCCCGCCGGGGCGGGGGGCGCAAGAGACCCAGTACTTC
-,TRBJ2-5,TRBV24-1,-,CATSDWRQETQYF,TGTGCCACCAGTGATTGGCGACAAGAGACCCAGTACTTC
-,TRBJ2-3,TRBV3-1/TRBV3-2,-,CASRTGSTDTQYF,TGTGCCAGCAGGACGGGTAGCACAGATACGCAGTATTTT
once,TRBJ2-3,TRBV28,TRBD1,CASSPGQGTDTQYF,TGTGCCAGCAGTCCGGGACAGGGCACAGATACGCAGTATTTT
-,TRBJ1-5,TRBV6-5,-,CASRDSYSNQPQHF,TGTGCCAGCAGGGACAGTTATAGCAATCAGCCCCAGCATTTT
-,TRBJ1-6,TRBV19,-,CASSIYGSSYNSPLHF,TGTGCCAGTAGTATATACGGGAGCTCCTATAATTCACCCCTCCACTTT
once,TRBJ1-5,TRBV27,-,CASRPRGALGQPQHF,TGTGCCAGCAGGCCCCGGGGGGCTTTAGGGCAGCCCCAGCATTTT
-,TRBJ2-7,TRBV14,-,CASSQVGPDEQYF,TGTGCCAGCAGCCAAGTAGGACCAGACGAGCAGTACTTC
few,TRBJ1-2,TRBV7-6,TRBD1,CASSFNPGTGGAGGYTF,TGTGCCAGCAGCTTCAACCCCGGGACAGGGGGCGCCGGCGGCTACACCTTC
-,TRBJ1-1,TRBV2,-,CASSDVAVRTSLSFF,TGTGCCAGCAGTGATGTTGCAGTAAGGACTTCGTTGTCTTTCTTT
-,TRBJ2-5,TRBV7-3,TRBD2,CASSHKRGWEQETQYF,TGTGCCAGCAGCCATAAGCGGGGGTGGGAGCAAGAGACCCAGTACTTC
few,TRBJ1-3,TRBV27,-,CASSFGNTIYF,TGTGCCAGCAGTTTTGGAAACACCATATATTTT
-,TRBJ2-1,TRBV5-1,TRBD2,CASSLLAGGPDEQFF,TGCGCCAGCAGCTTGTTAGCGGGGGGGCCCGATGAGCAGTTCTTC
once,TRBJ2-3,TRBV10-3,-,CAIRDTGKGTDTQYF,TGTGCCATCAGGGACACAGGAAAAGGAACAGATACGCAGTATTTT
-,TRBJ1-2,TRBV4-3,-,CASSPYHREGYGYTF,TGCGCCAGCAGCCCCTACCACAGGGAGGGCTATGGCTACACCTTC
-,TRBJ2-3,TRBV4-2,TRBD2,CASSQVTSGGAGDTQYF,TGTGCCAGCAGCCAAGTGACTAGCGGGGGGGCAGGAGATACGCAGTATTTT
-,TRBJ2-7,TRBV6-6,TRBD2,CASTAQGLGAYEQYF,TGTGCCAGCACCGCCCAAGGACTAGGGGCCTACGAGCAGTACTTC
-,TRBJ2-7,TRBV19,TRBD1,CASSIVGTVPYEQYF,TGTGCCAGTAGTATAGTCGGGACAGTACCCTACGAGCAGTACTTC
-,TRBJ1-2,TRBV12-5,TRBD1,CASGLSGQKNYGYTF,TGTGCTAGTGGTTTATCGGGACAGAAAAACTATGGCTACACCTTC
-,TRBJ2-7,TRBV7-9,-,CASSYNGPFLEQYF,TGTGCCAGCAGCTATAATGGCCCTTTTCTTGAGCAGTACTTC
-,TRBJ1-2,TRBV27,-,CASSSGAGGYTF,TGTGCCAGCAGTTCCGGGGCGGGTGGCTACACCTTC
once,TRBJ2-1,TRBV4-3,-,CASSQDYNEQFF,TGCGCCAGCAGCCAAGATTATAACGAGCAGTTCTTC
-,TRBJ1-2,TRBV4-1,TRBD1,CASSQDPTGGRLSYTF,TGCGCCAGCAGCCAAGATCCGACAGGGGGCCGCCTCAGCTACACCTTC
-,TRBJ2-7,TRBV13,TRBD1,CASSHKKGAREQYF,TGTGCCAGCAGCCACAAGAAGGGGGCGCGGGAGCAGTACTTC
-,TRBJ1-2,TRBV5-8,-,CASSTPPVLHLNYGYTF,TGTGCCAGCAGCACGCCCCCCGTTTTGCATCTAAACTATGGCTACACCTTC
-,TRBJ2-5,TRBV9,-,CASSVAIGGKETQYF,TGTGCCAGCAGCGTAGCGATAGGAGGGAAAGAGACACAGTACTTC
-,TRBJ1-1,TRBV27,-,CASSLIGGTEAFF,TGTGCCAGCAGTTTAATAGGGGGAACTGAAGCTTTCTTT
-,TRBJ2-5,TRBV5-8,TRBD2,CASSSPGGKETQYF,TGTGCCAGCAGCTCCCCCGGGGGGAAAGAGACCCAGTACTTC
-,TRBJ1-1,TRBV7-3,-,CASSLGGSEAFF,TGTGCCAGCAGCTTAGGAGGAAGTGAAGCTTTCTTT
-,TRBJ2-7,TRBV5-6,-,CASSSGVWGPDEQYF,TGTGCCAGCAGCAGCGGAGTCTGGGGGCCGGACGAGCAGTACTTC
-,TRBJ1-6,TRBV6-5,TRBD1,CASRTGGNSPLHF,TGTGCCAGCAGAACAGGGGGAAATTCACCCCTCCACTTT
-,TRBJ2-1,TRBV11-2,TRBD1,CASSPGTGEFNEQFF,TGTGCCAGCAGCCCCGGGACAGGGGAGTTTAATGAGCAGTTCTTC
-,TRBJ1-2,TRBV7-8,TRBD1,CASSLVGTGKGYTF,TGTGCCAGCAGCTTAGTGGGGACAGGGAAAGGCTACACCTTC
-,TRBJ2-5,TRBV4-1,TRBD2,CASSQALAGLVIRETQYF,TGCGCCAGCAGCCAAGCGTTAGCTGGACTAGTAATACGAGAGACCCAGTACTTC
few,TRBJ2-1,TRBV5-1,TRBD2,CASSFGYGTSGGVTEQFF,TGCGCCAGCAGCTTTGGTTACGGGACTAGCGGGGGGGTCACTGAGCAGTTCTTC
-,TRBJ1-3,TRBV7-9,TRBD1,CASSLQGAGNTIYF,TGTGCCAGCAGCTTACAGGGGGCTGGAAACACCATATATTTT
few,TRBJ2-2,TRBV12-5,-,CASGLKGTGVVNTGELFF,TGTGCTAGTGGTTTAAAGGGGACTGGGGTTGTGAACACCGGGGAGCTGTTTTTT
-,TRBJ1-6,TRBV4-2,-,CASSQDFGASGPDNSPLHF,TGTGCCAGCAGCCAAGATTTTGGGGCCTCGGGTCCAGATAATTCACCCCTCCACTTT